The 10 T cell receptor beta chains below were found in one sample sequenced in a study of identifying expanded T cells in peripheral blood. Repertoires were generated with immunoSEQ multiplex PCR, while TCRdb's copy carries only in-frame clones and drops some. The repertoire holds some 80,000 clones, with around 90% as singletons. Material: blood. The receptors here all came from a person between 18 and 70 years old in good health.

V usage is TRBV5-1 and J usage is TRBJ1-1; D possibly corresponds to TRBD1 (5 bases). CDR3 length equals 16 residues. Germline V gene data show CDR1 as SGHRS and CDR2 as YFSETQ. V lost 1 base to trimming and J lost 0 bases, with 13 bases between them. This chain's CDR3 is CASSLLGQGLNTEAFF. In nucleotides, the CDR3 is TGCGCCAGCAGCTTGTTAGGACAAGGTTTGAACACTGAAGCTTTCTTT.

This clone has a single count. The chain uses TRBV29-1 and TRBJ2-5, with TRBD2 as a possible D gene (6 bases). V dropped 3 bases and J dropped 5 bases, with 10 bases sitting between them. The CDR3 covers 12 residues. The germline CDR1 and CDR2 sequences are SQVTM and ANQGSEA. This CDR3 is CSVDAGLETQYF. The CDR3 DNA reads as TGCAGCGTTGACGCGGGGCTGGAGACCCAGTACTTC.

The rearrangement joins TRBV7-3 to TRBJ2-2; TRBD1 matches 10 bases. CDR3 length equals 15 residues. The germline V gene has CDR1 SGHTA and CDR2 FQGTGA. The V and J ends lost 5 bases and 6 bases, in that order; junction bases with no gene match: 6. Here the CDR3 DNA reads TGTGCCAGCAGCCGGGGACAGGGGTATCCCGGGGAGCTGTTTTTT. Protein sequence: CASSRGQGYPGELFF.

The V call is TRBV6-5, the J call TRBJ1-2, with 7 bases fitting TRBD1. The V and J ends lost 6 bases and 8 bases, in that order; junction bases with no gene match: 9. This CDR3 is 13 amino acids long. Germline CDR1 MNHEY, CDR2 SVGAGI. CDR3 protein: CASSPDRVKGYTF. The CDR3 DNA follows: TGTGCCAGCAGCCCCGACAGGGTAAAAGGCTACACCTTC.

The chain links TRBV6-5 to TRBJ2-7; D call uncertain. V lost 5 bases to trimming and J lost 1 base, with 6 bases between them. The CDR3 spans 12 residues. Germline CDR1 reads MNHEY; CDR2 reads SVGAGI. The CDR3 region has the DNA TGTGCCAGCAGTCAGCATTCCTACGAGCAGTACTTC. Encoded protein: CASSQHSYEQYF.

V and J are TRBV7-3 and TRBJ2-3, with D unclear. Germline V gene lookup returns CDR1 SGHTA and CDR2 FQGTGA. Trimming shortened V by 4 bases and J by 6 bases, and 11 bases separated the two germline ends. This CDR3 contains 13 residues. The CDR3 sequence is CASSSLRGDTQYF. CDR3 in DNA: TGTGCCAGCAGCTCGCTTAGAGGTGATACGCAGTATTTT.

This clone showed up just a few times. V gene TRBV2 combines with J gene TRBJ1-6, with a weak D call TRBD1 (5 bases). V was pared by 5 bases and J by 8 bases, with 10 bases between. This CDR3 has 13 residues. CDR1 and CDR2 (germline): SNHLY, FYNNEI. Written as DNA, the CDR3 is TGTGCCAGCAGTCCCAGGGCGGATTCACCCCTCCACTTT. Protein product: CASSPRADSPLHF. Full variable domain (outside the CDR3, taken from reference TRBV2 and TRBJ1-6): EPEVTQTPSHQVTQMGQEVILRCVPISNHLYFYWYRQILGQKVEFLVSFYNNEISEKSEIFDDQFSVERPDGSNFTLKIRSTKLEDSAMYFCASSPRADSPLHFGNGTRLTVT.

This chain uses TRBV7-6 with TRBJ1-5; a possible D gene is TRBD1 (6 bases). This CDR3 spans 13 amino acids. The germline CDR1 and CDR2 sequences are SGHVS and FNYEAQ. V lost 5 bases to trimming and J lost 7 bases, with 12 bases between them. The CDR3, as DNA: TGTGCCAGCAGCGGACATCAGGGGCAGCCCCAGCATTTT. Translating it yields CASSGHQGQPQHF.

This clone was detected once. The chain uses TRBV10-1 and TRBJ2-2; D might be TRBD2 (5 bases). With 6 bases removed from V and 5 bases from J, the gap between germline ends came to 10 bases. In germline, CDR1 is WNHNN, CDR2 SYGVQD (reference sequence). This CDR3 spans 13 amino acids. For the CDR3, the DNA is TGCGCCAGCAGCCGGGGAGTTACCGGGGAGCTGTTTTTT. Its translation: CASSRGVTGELFF.

The V gene is TRBV6-1, the J gene TRBJ1-2, with D uncertain. The V end lost 7 bases, the J end lost 1 base, and 16 bases lay between the germline ends. CDR3 length: 15 amino acids. Germline lookup yields CDR1 MNHNS and CDR2 SASEGT. This chain's CDR3 is CASNGMAENNYGYTF. The CDR3 DNA reads as TGTGCCAGCAACGGGATGGCAGAGAATAACTATGGCTACACCTTC.